This T cell receptor beta chain is from a study of CD8 T cells in ankylosing spondylitis. Study results and caveats: CD8+ disease-linked clones were present at relatively low frequencies in blood.

This clonotype occurred a few times. Its antigen is undetermined. The CDR3 has 15 residues. With V trimmed by 1 base and J by 1 base, 5 bases remained unmatched. The germline gives CDR1 DFQATT, CDR2 SNEGSKA (reference sequence). TCRdb recomputed calls from the 5' RACE reads with MiXCR, one row per CDR3 protein. Among 210,000 or so distinct CDR3 sequences listed, roughly 24% were seen once. The origin of this receptor is a male donor with ankylosing spondylitis or in good health (not recorded which). The sequenced sample was blood, either unsorted or a sorted T cell fraction (not recorded which). This chain connects TRBV20-1 to TRBJ2-7; 9 nucleotides match TRBD1. CDR3 DNA sequence: TGCAGTGCTAGAGCGGGACAGGGCCGTTCCTACGAGCAGTACTTC. Residues: CSARAGQGRSYEQYF.